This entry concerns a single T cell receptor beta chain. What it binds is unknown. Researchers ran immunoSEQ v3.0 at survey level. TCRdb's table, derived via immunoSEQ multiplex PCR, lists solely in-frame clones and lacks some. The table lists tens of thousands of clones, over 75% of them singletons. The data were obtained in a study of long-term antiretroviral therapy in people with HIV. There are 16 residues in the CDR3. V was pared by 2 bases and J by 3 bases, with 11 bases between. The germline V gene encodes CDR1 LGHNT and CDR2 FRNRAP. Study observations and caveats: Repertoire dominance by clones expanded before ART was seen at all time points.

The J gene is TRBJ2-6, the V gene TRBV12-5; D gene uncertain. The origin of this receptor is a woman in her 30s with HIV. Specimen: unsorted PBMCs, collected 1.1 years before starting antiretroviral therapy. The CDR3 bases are TGTGCTAGTGGTTTGTCCATATCCCATGGGGCCAACGTCCTGACTTTC. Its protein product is CASGLSISHGANVLTF.